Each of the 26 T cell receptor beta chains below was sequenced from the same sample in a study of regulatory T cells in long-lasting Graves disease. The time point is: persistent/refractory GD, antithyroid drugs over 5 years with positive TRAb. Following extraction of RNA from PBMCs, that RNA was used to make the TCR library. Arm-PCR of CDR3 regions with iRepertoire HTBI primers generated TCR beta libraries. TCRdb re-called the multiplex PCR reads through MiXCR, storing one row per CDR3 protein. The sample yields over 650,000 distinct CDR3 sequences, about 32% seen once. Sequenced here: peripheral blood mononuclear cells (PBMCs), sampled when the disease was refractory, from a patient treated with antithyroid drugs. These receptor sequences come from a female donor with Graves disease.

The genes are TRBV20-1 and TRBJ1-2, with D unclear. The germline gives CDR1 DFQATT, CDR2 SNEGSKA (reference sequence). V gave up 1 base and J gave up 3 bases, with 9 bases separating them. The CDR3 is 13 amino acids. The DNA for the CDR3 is TGCAGTGCTAGAGCCGGGCAGCACTATGGCTACACCTTC. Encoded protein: CSARAGQHYGYTF.

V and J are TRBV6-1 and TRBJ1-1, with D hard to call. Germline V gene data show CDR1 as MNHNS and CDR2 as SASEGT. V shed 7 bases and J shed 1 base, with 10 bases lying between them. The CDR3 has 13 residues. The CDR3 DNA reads TGTGCCAGCACTACCGACTGGAACACTGAAGCTTTCTTT. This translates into CASTTDWNTEAFF.

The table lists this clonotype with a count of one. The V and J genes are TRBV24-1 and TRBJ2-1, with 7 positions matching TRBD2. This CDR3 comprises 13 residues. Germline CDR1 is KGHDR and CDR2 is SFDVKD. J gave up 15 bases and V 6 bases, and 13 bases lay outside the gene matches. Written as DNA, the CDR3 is TGTGCCACCAGTAGGACGGGCGGGAGAGAAAGGTTCTTC. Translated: CATSRTGGRERFF.

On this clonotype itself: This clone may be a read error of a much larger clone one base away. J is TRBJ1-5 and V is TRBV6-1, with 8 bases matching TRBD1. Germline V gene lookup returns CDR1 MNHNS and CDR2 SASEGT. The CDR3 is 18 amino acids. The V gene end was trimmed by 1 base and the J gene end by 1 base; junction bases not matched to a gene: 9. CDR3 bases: TGTGCCAGCAGTGAAGGGGGGAGACAGGGGACAAGCAATCAGCCCCAGCATTTT. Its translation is CASSEGGRQGTSNQPQHF.

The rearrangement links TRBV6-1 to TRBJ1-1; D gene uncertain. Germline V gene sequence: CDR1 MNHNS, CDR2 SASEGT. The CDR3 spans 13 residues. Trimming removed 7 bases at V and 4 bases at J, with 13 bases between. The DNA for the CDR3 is TGTGCCAGCATCGAGGCCCCCGGCACTGAAGCTTTCTTT. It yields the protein CASIEAPGTEAFF.

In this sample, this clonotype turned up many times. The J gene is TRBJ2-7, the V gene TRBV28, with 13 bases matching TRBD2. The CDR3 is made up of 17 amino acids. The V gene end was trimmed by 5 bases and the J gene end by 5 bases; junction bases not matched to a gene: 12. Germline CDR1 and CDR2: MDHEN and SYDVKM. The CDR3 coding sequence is TGTGCCAGCAGTCCGACCGGCGGACTAGCGGGAGCAGACGAGCAGTACTTC. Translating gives CASSPTGGLAGADEQYF.

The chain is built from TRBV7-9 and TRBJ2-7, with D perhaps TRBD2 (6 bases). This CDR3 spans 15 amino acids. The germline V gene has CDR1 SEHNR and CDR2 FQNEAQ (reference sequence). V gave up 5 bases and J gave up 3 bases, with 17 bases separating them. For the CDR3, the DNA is TGTGCCAGCAGCCCCCCAGGCGGTAGCGGCTACGAGCAGTACTTC. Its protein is CASSPPGGSGYEQYF. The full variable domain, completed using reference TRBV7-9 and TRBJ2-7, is DTGVSQNPRHKITKRGQNVTFRCDPISEHNRLYWYRQTLGQGPEFLTYFQNEAQLEKSRLLSDRFSAERPKGSFSTLEIQRTEQGDSAMYLCASSPPGGSGYEQYFGPGTRLTVT.

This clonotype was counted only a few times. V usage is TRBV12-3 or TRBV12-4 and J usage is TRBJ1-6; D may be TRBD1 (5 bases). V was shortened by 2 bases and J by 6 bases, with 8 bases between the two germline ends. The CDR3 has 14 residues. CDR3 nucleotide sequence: TGTGCCAGCAGTTTAAAGACAGCTAATTCACCCCTCCACTTT. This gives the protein CASSLKTANSPLHF.

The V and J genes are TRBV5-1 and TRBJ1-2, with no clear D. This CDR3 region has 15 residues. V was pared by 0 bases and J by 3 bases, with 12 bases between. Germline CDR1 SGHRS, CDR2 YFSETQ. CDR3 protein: CASSLAVGVDYGYTF. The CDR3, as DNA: TGCGCCAGCAGCTTGGCCGTCGGGGTGGACTATGGCTACACCTTC.

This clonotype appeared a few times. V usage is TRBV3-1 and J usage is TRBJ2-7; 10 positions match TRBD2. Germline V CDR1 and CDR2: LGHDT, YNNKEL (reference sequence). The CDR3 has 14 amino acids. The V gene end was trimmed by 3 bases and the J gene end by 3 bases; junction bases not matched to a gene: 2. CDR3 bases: TGTGCCAGCAGCCATTCTAGCGGGAGCTACGAGCAGTACTTC. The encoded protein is CASSHSSGSYEQYF.

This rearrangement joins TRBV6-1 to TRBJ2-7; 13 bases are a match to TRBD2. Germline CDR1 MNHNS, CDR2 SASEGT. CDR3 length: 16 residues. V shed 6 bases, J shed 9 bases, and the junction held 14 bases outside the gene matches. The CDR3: CASSRRRLAGGSGQYF. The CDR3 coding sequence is TGTGCCAGCAGCCGGCGTCGACTAGCGGGAGGATCCGGGCAGTACTTC.

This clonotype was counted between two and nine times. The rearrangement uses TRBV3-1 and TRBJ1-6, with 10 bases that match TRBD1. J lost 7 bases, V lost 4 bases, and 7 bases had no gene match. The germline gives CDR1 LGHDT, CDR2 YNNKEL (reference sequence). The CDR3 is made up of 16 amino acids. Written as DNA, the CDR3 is TGTGCCAGCAGCCCCGCCACGGGACAGGGGAATTCACCCCTCCACTTT. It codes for CASSPATGQGNSPLHF.

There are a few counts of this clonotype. The CDR3 sequence is CASSPGGITSPLHF. Written as DNA, the CDR3 is TGTGCCAGCTCACCAGGAGGGATCACTTCACCCCTCCACTTT. The rearrangement links TRBV18 to TRBJ1-6; no reliable D call. The ends were cut back, 2 bases at V and 9 bases at J, with 11 bases in the middle. The CDR3 has 14 residues. CDR1 and CDR2 (germline): KGHSH, LQKENI.

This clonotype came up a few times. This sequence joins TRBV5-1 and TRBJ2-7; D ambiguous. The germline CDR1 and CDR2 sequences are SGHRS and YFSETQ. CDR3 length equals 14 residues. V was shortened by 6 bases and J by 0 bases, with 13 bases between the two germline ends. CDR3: CASTPAMSSYEQYF. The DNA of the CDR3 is TGCGCCAGCACCCCGGCGATGAGCTCCTACGAGCAGTACTTC. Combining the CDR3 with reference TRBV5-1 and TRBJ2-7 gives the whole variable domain KAGVTQTPRYLIKTRGQQVTLSCSPISGHRSVSWYQQTPGQGLQFLFEYFSETQRNKGNFPGRFSGRQFSNSRSEMNVSTLELGDSALYLCASTPAMSSYEQYFGPGTRLTVT.

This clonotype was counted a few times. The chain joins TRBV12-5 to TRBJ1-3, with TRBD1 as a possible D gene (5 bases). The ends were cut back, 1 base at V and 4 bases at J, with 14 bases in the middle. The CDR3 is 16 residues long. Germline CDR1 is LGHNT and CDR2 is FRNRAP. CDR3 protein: CASGLALGGSGNTIYF. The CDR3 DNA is TGTGCTAGTGGTTTGGCCCTTGGGGGGAGCGGAAACACCATATATTTT. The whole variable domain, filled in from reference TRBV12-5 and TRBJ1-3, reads DARVTQTPRHKVTEMGQEVTMRCQPILGHNTVFWYRQTMMQGLELLAYFRNRAPLDDSGMPKDRFSAEMPDATLATLKIQPSEPRDSAVYFCASGLALGGSGNTIYFGEGSWLTVV.

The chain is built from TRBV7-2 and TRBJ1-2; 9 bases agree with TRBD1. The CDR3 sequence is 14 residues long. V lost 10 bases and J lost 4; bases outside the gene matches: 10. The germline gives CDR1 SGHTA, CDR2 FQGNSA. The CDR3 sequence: CATPRGQGSYGYTF. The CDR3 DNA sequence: TGTGCCACCCCAAGGGGACAGGGAAGCTATGGCTACACCTTC.

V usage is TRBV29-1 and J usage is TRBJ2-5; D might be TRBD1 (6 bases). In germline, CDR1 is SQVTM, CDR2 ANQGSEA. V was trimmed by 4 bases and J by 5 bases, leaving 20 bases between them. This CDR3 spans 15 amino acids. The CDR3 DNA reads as TGCAGCGTTGCCCCCGGGACACTAGTGACGGAGACCCAGTACTTC. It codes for CSVAPGTLVTETQYF.

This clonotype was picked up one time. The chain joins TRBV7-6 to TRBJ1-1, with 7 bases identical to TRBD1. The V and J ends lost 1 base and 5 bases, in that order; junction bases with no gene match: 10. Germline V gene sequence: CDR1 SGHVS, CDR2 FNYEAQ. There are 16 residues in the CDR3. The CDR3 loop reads CASSLVLAGGGTEAFF. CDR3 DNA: TGTGCCAGCAGCTTAGTGTTGGCAGGGGGAGGGACTGAAGCTTTCTTT. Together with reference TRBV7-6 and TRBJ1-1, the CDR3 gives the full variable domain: GAGVSQSPRYKVTKRGQDVALRCDPISGHVSLYWYRQALGQGPEFLTYFNYEAQQDKSGLPNDRFSAERPEGSISTLTIQRTEQRDSAMYRCASSLVLAGGGTEAFFGQGTRLTVV.

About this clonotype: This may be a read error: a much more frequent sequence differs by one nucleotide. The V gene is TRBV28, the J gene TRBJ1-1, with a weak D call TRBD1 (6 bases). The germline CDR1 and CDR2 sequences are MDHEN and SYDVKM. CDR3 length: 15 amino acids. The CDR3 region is CASRHLGTPNIEAFF. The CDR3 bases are TGTGCCAGCAGACACCTCGGGACACCGAACATTGAAGCTTTCTTT.

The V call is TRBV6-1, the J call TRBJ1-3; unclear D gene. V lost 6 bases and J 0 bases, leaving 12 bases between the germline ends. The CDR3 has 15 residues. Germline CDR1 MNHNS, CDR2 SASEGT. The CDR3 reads CASSLWGVSGNTIYF. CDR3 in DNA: TGTGCCAGCAGCCTTTGGGGTGTCTCTGGAAACACCATATATTTT.

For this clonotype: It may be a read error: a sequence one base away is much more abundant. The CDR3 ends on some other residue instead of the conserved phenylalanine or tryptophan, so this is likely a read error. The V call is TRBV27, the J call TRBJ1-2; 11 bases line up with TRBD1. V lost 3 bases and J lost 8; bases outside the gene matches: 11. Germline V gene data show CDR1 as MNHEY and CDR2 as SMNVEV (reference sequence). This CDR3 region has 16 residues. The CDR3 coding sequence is TGTGCCAGCAGTTTCCGCGGACAGGGGGCGAGGTCGGGCTACACCCTC. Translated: CASSFRGQGARSGYTL.

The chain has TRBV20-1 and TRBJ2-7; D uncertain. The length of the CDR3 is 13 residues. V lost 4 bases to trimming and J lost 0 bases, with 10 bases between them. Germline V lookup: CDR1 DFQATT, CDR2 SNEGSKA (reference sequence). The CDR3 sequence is CSATRPFSYEQYF. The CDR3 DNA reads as TGCAGTGCTACGAGGCCCTTCTCCTACGAGCAGTACTTC.

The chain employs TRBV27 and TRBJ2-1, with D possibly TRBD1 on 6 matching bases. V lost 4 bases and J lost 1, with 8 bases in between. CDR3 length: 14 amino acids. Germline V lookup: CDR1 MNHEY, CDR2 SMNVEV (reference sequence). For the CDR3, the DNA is TGTGCCAGCAGTTCGGGACAATCCTACAATGAGCAGTTCTTC. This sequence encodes CASSSGQSYNEQFF.

The CDR3 loop is CASGPPEGDRGSNTEAFF. CDR3 nucleotide sequence: TGCGCCAGCGGTCCCCCGGAAGGGGACAGGGGGAGTAACACTGAAGCTTTCTTT. The genes are TRBV5-1 and TRBJ1-1; the match to TRBD1 covers 11 bases. V shed 7 bases, J shed 2 bases, and the junction held 16 bases outside the gene matches. The V gene's germline CDR1 is SGHRS and CDR2 YFSETQ. The CDR3 extends over 18 amino acids. Full variable domain (missing parts from reference TRBV5-1 and TRBJ1-1): KAGVTQTPRYLIKTRGQQVTLSCSPISGHRSVSWYQQTPGQGLQFLFEYFSETQRNKGNFPGRFSGRQFSNSRSEMNVSTLELGDSALYLCASGPPEGDRGSNTEAFFGQGTRLTVV.

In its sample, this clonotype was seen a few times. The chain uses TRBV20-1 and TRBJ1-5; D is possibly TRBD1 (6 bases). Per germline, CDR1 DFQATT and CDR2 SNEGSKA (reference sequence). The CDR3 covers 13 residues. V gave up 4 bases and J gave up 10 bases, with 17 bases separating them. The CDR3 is CSANRDTGLPQHF. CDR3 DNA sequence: TGCAGTGCTAACCGGGACACGGGATTACCCCAGCATTTT.

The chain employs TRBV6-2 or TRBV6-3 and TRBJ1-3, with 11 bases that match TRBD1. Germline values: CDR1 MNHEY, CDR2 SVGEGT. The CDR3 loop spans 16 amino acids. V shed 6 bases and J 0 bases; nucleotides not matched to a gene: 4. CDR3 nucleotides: TGTGCCAGCAGCTCGGGGACAGGGGGCTCTGGAAACACCATATATTTT. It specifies CASSSGTGGSGNTIYF.